This T cell receptor (beta chain) appears in the sequencing data of a study of blood T cells in healthy people across ages. Healthy Caucasian individuals from Russia aged about 6 to 95 were enrolled as donors. This clonotype was seen a handful of times. Germline V gene sequence: CDR1 DFQATT, CDR2 SNEGSKA (reference sequence). This CDR3 has 15 amino acids. V shed 6 bases, J shed 4 bases, and the junction held 11 bases outside the gene matches. A sample-barcoded 5' primer and a J-beta primer mix were used in a second PCR of roughly 7 to 11 cycles. A single record per CDR3 protein comes from TCRdb applying MiXCR to the 5' RACE reads. The data show roughly 1.7 million distinct CDR3 sequences, with about 31% seen just once and about 11% held by the top ten.

This TCR came from a woman in her 30s in good health. The specimen was blood. This sequence joins TRBV20-1 and TRBJ2-1; 8 bases are a match to TRBD2. CDR3 DNA sequence: TGCAGTGCCAGGGAAGGGCGGGGGGCTTACAATGAGCAGTTCTTC. Its protein is CSAREGRGAYNEQFF.